These 11 T cell receptor beta chains share one sample of origin, sequenced in a study of T-cell memory formation after mild COVID-19. TCRdb re-called the 5' RACE reads with MiXCR, one entry per CDR3 protein. The sample carries fewer than 450,000 distinct CDR3 sequences, roughly a quarter recorded once. Sequencing was done on a sample of PBMCs or a T cell subset sorted from them (not recorded which). The receptors were gathered from an adult woman who had mild COVID-19 (a few samples of this study predate the infection). Cell type and time point are not known.

Of note for this clonotype: One end of the junction varies from germline; a read error may be responsible. V is TRBV6-5 and J is TRBJ2-1; 13 bases agree with TRBD2. From germline, CDR1 is MNHEY and CDR2 SVGAGI. The CDR3 spans 15 residues. CDR3 loop: CASSDSTSGGRKQFF. DNA for the CDR3: TGTGCCAGCAGTGACTCGACTAGCGGGGGGAGGAAGCAGTTCTTC.

In its sample, this clonotype was seen many times. One junction end disagrees with the germline gene, perhaps due to a read error. The chain carries TRBV7-3 and TRBJ2-1; the match to TRBD2 covers 10 bases. Germline V CDR1 and CDR2: SGHTA, FQGTGA. CDR3 length equals 15 residues. CDR3: CASSLTSGAYNEQFF. DNA of the CDR3: TGTGCCAGCAGCCTAACTAGCGGGGCATACAATGAGCAGTTCTTC.

This clonotype has ten or more counts. The chain is built from TRBV9 and TRBJ1-1; D may be TRBD1 (5 bases). CDR1 and CDR2 (germline): SGDLS, YYNGEE. The CDR3 extends over 17 amino acids. Between the trimmed V and J ends, which lost 6 bases and 5 bases, there was a span of 26 bases. CDR3 sequence reads: CASTTLGEAWGSTEAFF. The CDR3 DNA follows: TGTGCCAGCACCACATTGGGGGAGGCCTGGGGTAGTACTGAAGCTTTCTTT. The full variable domain, in which reference TRBV9 and TRBJ1-1 provide the parts outside the CDR3, is DSGVTQTPKHLITATGQRVTLRCSPRSGDLSVYWYQQSLDQGLQFLIQYYNGEERAKGNILERFSAQQFPDLHSELNLSSLELGDSALYFCASTTLGEAWGSTEAFFGQGTRLTVV.

The chain couples TRBV24-1 to TRBJ2-1, with D unresolved. V gave up 3 bases and J gave up 8 bases, with 19 bases separating them. The CDR3 loop spans 16 amino acids. CDR1 and CDR2 from the germline V gene are KGHDR and SFDVKD. The CDR3 reads CATSDMVASALDEQFF. DNA of the CDR3: TGTGCCACCAGTGATATGGTTGCCTCGGCCCTGGATGAGCAGTTCTTC.

This clonotype is a singleton in its sample. DNA of the CDR3: TGTGCCAGCACCCGTCAGGGGTCGGTGAACACTGAAGCTTTCTTT. This codes for CASTRQGSVNTEAFF. The rearrangement joins TRBV2 to TRBJ1-1, with D tentatively TRBD1 (6 bases). The CDR3 runs to 15 residues. V dropped 7 bases and J dropped 0 bases, with 15 bases sitting between them. From germline, CDR1 is SNHLY and CDR2 FYNNEI.

This clonotype was detected many times. CDR3 amino acids: CSAMGHRDEAFF. The CDR3 DNA reads as TGCAGTGCTATGGGGCATCGAGATGAAGCTTTCTTT. The chain is built from TRBV20-1 and TRBJ1-1; TRBD1 is a possible D gene (5 bases). The germline CDR1 and CDR2 sequences are DFQATT and SNEGSKA (reference sequence). The ends were cut back, 4 bases at V and 7 bases at J, with 13 bases in the middle. This CDR3 comprises 12 residues.

This clonotype showed up just a few times. The chain combines TRBV5-1 with TRBJ2-5; 11 nucleotides line up with TRBD2. Unmatched junction bases numbered 4, after V lost 5 bases and J lost 4 bases. The germline V gene has CDR1 SGHRS and CDR2 YFSETQ. The CDR3 is 14 amino acids. The CDR3 DNA follows: TGCGCCAGCAGACCTAGCGGGAGGAGAGAGACCCAGTACTTC. This translates into CASRPSGRRETQYF.

The chain couples TRBV5-1 to TRBJ1-1; TRBD1 might be the D (5 bases). This CDR3 has 15 amino acids. Per the germline V gene, CDR1 is SGHRS and CDR2 is YFSETQ. The V and J ends lost 6 bases and 4 bases respectively, with 19 bases between them. The CDR3 DNA is TGCGCCAGCACCCACCTAGGAATTGGGGGCACTGAAGCTTTCTTT. Its translation is CASTHLGIGGTEAFF.

This clonotype was observed a few times. The chain is built from TRBV5-1 and TRBJ2-7; D is unclear. V was cut by 1 base and J by 2 bases, with 13 bases left in between. The CDR3 sequence is 15 residues long. Germline CDR1 is SGHRS and CDR2 is YFSETQ. CDR3 residues: CASSLTGFTPYEQYF. CDR3 sequence (DNA): TGCGCCAGCAGCTTGACCGGCTTCACTCCCTACGAGCAGTACTTC.

There are a few counts of this clonotype. This sequence joins TRBV4-2 and TRBJ1-5; D call uncertain. The CDR3 has 15 residues. Per germline, CDR1 LGHNA and CDR2 YNFKEQ. V was shortened by 0 bases and J by 1 base, with 7 bases between the two germline ends. DNA for the CDR3: TGTGCCAGCAGCCAAGATCGGTCCAGCAATCAGCCCCAGCATTTT. Protein: CASSQDRSSNQPQHF.

CDR3 sequence: CAITPRGLNTEAFF. The CDR3 DNA reads TGCGCCATCACACCCAGGGGGTTGAACACTGAAGCTTTCTTT. V gene TRBV5-1 combines with J gene TRBJ1-1, with 7 bases identical to TRBD1. V lost 9 bases and J lost 0; bases outside the gene matches: 8. Per germline, CDR1 SGHRS and CDR2 YFSETQ. CDR3 length: 14 amino acids.